Listed here are 9 T cell receptor beta chains from one sample, sequenced in a study of shared clonotypes between healthy human individuals. Method: immunoSEQ multiplex PCR; TCRdb's copy keeps in-frame clones and lacks some. The table has roughly 850,000 clones, approximately 97% seen once. Cells designated naive CD8 were CD45RO-negative and were positively selected for CCR7, with terminally differentiated effector memory CD45RA+ cells excluded. Sequenced sample: naive CD8+ T cells sorted from blood. These receptors came from a young man in good health.

The chain couples TRBV15 to TRBJ2-7; the D gene could be TRBD1 or TRBD2 (6 bases each). The V gene lost 0 bases and the J gene lost 5 bases, with 8 bases spanning the gap. CDR3 size: 13 residues. Germline values: CDR1 LNHNV, CDR2 YYDKDF (reference sequence). CDR3 DNA sequence: TGTGCCACCAGCAGAGAGCGGGACAACGAGCAGTACTTC. Translating gives CATSRERDNEQYF.

This rearrangement joins TRBV25-1 to TRBJ2-1; 8 positions agree with TRBD2. The germline V gene has CDR1 MGHDK and CDR2 SYGVNS. V trimming: 10 bases; J trimming: 5 bases; junction bases outside the gene matches: 7. This CDR3 has 13 amino acids. The CDR3 spells CATTSGGNNEQFF. The DNA for the CDR3 is TGTGCCACCACCTCGGGGGGGAACAATGAGCAGTTCTTC.

The CDR3 nucleotides are TGCGCCAGCAGTGGCCGGGACAGGGTCGTTAATGAGCAGTTCTTC. Translated: CASSGRDRVVNEQFF. The chain has TRBV10-2 and TRBJ2-1, with 9 positions matching TRBD1. CDR3 length: 15 amino acids. CDR1 is WSHSY and CDR2 is SAAADI in the germline V gene. V trimming: 4 bases; J trimming: 7 bases; junction bases outside the gene matches: 8.

This sequence joins TRBV5-5 and TRBJ2-7, with D hard to call. Per germline, CDR1 SGHKS and CDR2 YYEKEE (reference sequence). The V gene lost 0 bases and the J gene lost 6 bases, with 7 bases spanning the gap. CDR3 length: 12 residues. This chain's CDR3 is CASSLGLVEQYF. CDR3 nucleotide sequence: TGTGCCAGCAGCTTGGGACTTGTCGAGCAGTACTTC.

For this clone: Mismatch with germline at one junction end may stem from a read error. CDR3 DNA: TGTGCCAGCAGCGTAGATAACTCCCCCAGGCAAGGGACCCAGTACTTC. Encoded protein: CASSVDNSPRQGTQYF. The chain joins TRBV9 to TRBJ2-5; D is uncertain. The CDR3 covers 16 residues. Per germline, CDR1 SGDLS and CDR2 YYNGEE.

The chain is built from TRBV28 and TRBJ2-3, with TRBD2 as a possible D gene (5 bases). Per germline, CDR1 MDHEN and CDR2 SYDVKM. The CDR3 is made up of 16 amino acids. The V end lost 6 bases, the J end lost 1 base, and 17 bases lay between the germline ends. In DNA, the CDR3 is TGTGCCAGCAGGGAGCTCGGGGAACTCCGCACAGATACGCAGTATTTT. Its translation: CASRELGELRTDTQYF.

This clone was seen just once. The chain links TRBV7-6 to TRBJ2-3, with 11 bases aligning to TRBD2. From germline, CDR1 is SGHVS and CDR2 FNYEAQ. This CDR3 comprises 15 residues. Trimming removed 5 bases from V and 1 base from J; junction bases left unmatched: 2. The CDR3 bases are TGTGCCAGCAGCAGGGGACTAGCGGGCACAGATACGCAGTATTTT. This sequence encodes CASSRGLAGTDTQYF.

The chain uses TRBV6-1 and TRBJ2-1; 8 bases fit TRBD2. Germline CDR1 and CDR2: MNHNS and SASEGT. There are 13 residues in the CDR3. Trimming took 5 bases from V and 8 from J; bases not matched to a gene: 5. The CDR3 nucleotides read TGTGCCAGCAGTTCCAGCGGGGGCTATGAGCAGTTCTTC. Protein sequence: CASSSSGGYEQFF.

The chain employs TRBV29-1 and TRBJ2-7; perhaps D is TRBD1 or TRBD2 (7 bases each). The CDR3 runs to 15 residues. Trimming removed 3 bases at V and 3 bases at J, with 18 bases between. Germline lookup yields CDR1 SQVTM and CDR2 ANQGSEA. The CDR3 reads CSVDGGDRAFYEQYF. In DNA form, the CDR3 reads TGCAGCGTTGATGGGGGGGACAGAGCTTTCTACGAGCAGTACTTC.